This section outlines one TCR beta chain sequence together with its context. These data belong to a study of technical replicates of blood from a handful of donors. Sequencing was performed with immunoSEQ multiplex PCR; in TCRdb, only in-frame clones are kept and a portion is missing. Of roughly 80,000 clones in the sample, approximately 90% were seen once. Germline V gene lookup returns CDR1 SGDLS and CDR2 YYNGEE. V lost 4 bases and J lost 4; bases outside the gene matches: 7. The CDR3 is 18 amino acids. The sequencing sample was made of T cells isolated from PBMCs. The chain uses TRBV9 and TRBJ2-2; TRBD2 matches at 16 bases. This receptor was obtained from a human donor in good health. In DNA, the CDR3 is TGTGCCAGCAGCTTGGGACTAGCGGGAGGGCCGGGCACCGGGGAGCTGTTTTTT. Translated: CASSLGLAGGPGTGELFF. Drawing the rest from reference TRBV9 and TRBJ2-2, the complete variable domain is DSGVTQTPKHLITATGQRVTLRCSPRSGDLSVYWYQQSLDQGLQFLIQYYNGEERAKGNILERFSAQQFPDLHSELNLSSLELGDSALYFCASSLGLAGGPGTGELFFGEGSRLTVL.